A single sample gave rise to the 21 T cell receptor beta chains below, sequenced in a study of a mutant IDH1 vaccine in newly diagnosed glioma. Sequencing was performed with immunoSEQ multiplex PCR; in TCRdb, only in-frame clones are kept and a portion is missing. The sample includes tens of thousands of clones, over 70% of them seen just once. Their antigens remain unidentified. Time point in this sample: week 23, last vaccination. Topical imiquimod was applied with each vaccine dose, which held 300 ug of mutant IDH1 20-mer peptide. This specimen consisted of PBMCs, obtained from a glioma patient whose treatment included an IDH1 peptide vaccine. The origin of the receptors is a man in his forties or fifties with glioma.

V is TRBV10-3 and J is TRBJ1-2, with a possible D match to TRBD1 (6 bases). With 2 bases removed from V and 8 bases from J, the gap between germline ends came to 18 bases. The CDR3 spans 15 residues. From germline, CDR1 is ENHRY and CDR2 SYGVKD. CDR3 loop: CAISEGGAKVGGYTF. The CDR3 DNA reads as TGTGCCATCAGTGAGGGGGGGGCCAAGGTCGGCGGCTACACCTTC.

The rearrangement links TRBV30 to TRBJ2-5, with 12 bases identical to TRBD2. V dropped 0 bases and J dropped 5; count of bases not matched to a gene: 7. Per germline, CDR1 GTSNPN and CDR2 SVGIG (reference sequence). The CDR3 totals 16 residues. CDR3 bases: TGTGCCTGGAGTGTTCTAGCGGGGGGGCTCGGGGAGACCCAGTACTTC. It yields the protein CAWSVLAGGLGETQYF.

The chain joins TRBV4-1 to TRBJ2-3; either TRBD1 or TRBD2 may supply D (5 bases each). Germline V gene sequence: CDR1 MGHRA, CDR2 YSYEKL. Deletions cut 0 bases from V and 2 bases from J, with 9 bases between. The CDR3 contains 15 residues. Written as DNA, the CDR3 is TGCGCCAGCAGCCAAGAGGGGCGGGTCACAGATACGCAGTATTTT. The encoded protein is CASSQEGRVTDTQYF.

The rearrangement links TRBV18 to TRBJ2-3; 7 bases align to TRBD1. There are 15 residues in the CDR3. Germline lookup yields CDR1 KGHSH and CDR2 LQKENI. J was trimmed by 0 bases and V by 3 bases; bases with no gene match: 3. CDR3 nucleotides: TGTGCCAGCTCACCGAACAGGGGAAGCACAGATACGCAGTATTTT. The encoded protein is CASSPNRGSTDTQYF.

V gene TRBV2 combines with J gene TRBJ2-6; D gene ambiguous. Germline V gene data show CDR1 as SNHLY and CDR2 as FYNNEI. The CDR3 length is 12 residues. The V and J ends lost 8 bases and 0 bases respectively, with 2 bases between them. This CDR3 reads CASRSGANVLTF. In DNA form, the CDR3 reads TGTGCCAGCCGCTCTGGGGCCAACGTCCTGACTTTC.

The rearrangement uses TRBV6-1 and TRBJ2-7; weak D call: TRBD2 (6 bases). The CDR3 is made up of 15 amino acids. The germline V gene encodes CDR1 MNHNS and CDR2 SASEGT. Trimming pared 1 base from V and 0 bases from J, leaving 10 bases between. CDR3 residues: CASSEVGRSSYEQYF. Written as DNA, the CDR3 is TGTGCCAGCAGTGAAGTAGGGAGGAGCTCCTACGAGCAGTACTTC.

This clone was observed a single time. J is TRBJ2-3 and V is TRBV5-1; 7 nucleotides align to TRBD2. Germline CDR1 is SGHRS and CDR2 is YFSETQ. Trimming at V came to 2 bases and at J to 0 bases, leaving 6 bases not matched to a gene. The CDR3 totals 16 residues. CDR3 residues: CASSLGLDPSTDTQYF. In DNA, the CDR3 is TGCGCCAGCAGCTTAGGACTAGACCCTAGCACAGATACGCAGTATTTT.

The CDR3 sequence: CASSRDSYEQYF. In DNA, the CDR3 is TGTGCCAGCAGCCGGGACAGCTACGAGCAGTACTTC. This chain connects TRBV6-5 to TRBJ2-7; 7 nucleotides agree with TRBD1. This CDR3 is built from 12 residues. V trimming: 6 bases; J trimming: 3 bases; junction bases outside the gene matches: 2. Germline V CDR1 and CDR2: MNHEY, SVGAGI.

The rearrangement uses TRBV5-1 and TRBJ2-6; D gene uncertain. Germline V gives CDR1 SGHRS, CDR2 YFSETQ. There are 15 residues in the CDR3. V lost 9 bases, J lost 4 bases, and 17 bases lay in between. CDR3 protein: CATTQGQAGANVLTF. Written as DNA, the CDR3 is TGCGCCACCACGCAAGGGCAGGCCGGGGCCAACGTCCTGACTTTC.

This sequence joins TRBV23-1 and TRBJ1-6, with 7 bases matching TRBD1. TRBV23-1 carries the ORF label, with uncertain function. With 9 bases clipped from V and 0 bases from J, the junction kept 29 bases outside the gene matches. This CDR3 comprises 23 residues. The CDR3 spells CARSNSCGYIETGTSSYNSPLHF. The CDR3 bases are TGCGCCAGGTCTAACTCCTGTGGCTACATCGAGACAGGGACTAGCTCCTATAATTCACCCCTCCACTTT.

The CDR3 region has the DNA TGCGCCAGCAGCTTGGATGGACGCCACACTGGAAACACCATATATTTT. Translation gives CASSLDGRHTGNTIYF. The V and J genes are TRBV5-1 and TRBJ1-3; D call uncertain. The V end was cut by 0 bases, the J end by 2 bases, with 12 bases between. Germline loops: CDR1 SGHRS, CDR2 YFSETQ. CDR3 length equals 16 residues.

CDR3 DNA: TGTGCCACCACCAATGCACGGAATAACACCGGGGAGCTGTTTTTT. Its translation: CATTNARNNTGELFF. The genes are TRBV21-1 and TRBJ2-2. TRBV21-1 is listed as a pseudogene. The CDR3 has 15 residues.

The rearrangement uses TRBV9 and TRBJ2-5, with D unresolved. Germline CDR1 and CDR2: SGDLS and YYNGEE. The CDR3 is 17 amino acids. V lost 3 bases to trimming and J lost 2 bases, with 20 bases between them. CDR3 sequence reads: CASSETALFRNQETQYF. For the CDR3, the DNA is TGTGCCAGCAGCGAGACCGCCTTGTTTAGAAATCAAGAGACCCAGTACTTC.

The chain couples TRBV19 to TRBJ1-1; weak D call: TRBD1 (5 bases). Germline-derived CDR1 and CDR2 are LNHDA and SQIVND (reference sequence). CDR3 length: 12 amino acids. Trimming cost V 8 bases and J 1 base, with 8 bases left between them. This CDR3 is CASRQKNTEAFF. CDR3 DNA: TGTGCCAGTCGACAGAAGAACACTGAAGCTTTCTTT. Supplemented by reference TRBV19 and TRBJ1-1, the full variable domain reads DGGITQSPKYLFRKEGQNVTLSCEQNLNHDAMYWYRQDPGQGLRLIYYSQIVNDFQKGDIAEGYSVSREKKESFPLTVTSAQKNPTAFYLCASRQKNTEAFFGQGTRLTVV.

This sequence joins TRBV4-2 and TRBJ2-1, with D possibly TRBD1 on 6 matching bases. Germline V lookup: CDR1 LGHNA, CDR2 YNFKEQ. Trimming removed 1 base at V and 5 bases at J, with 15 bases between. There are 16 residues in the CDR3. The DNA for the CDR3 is TGTGCCAGCAGCCAAGGGGCAGGGACAAGTAACAATGAGCAGTTCTTC. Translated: CASSQGAGTSNNEQFF.

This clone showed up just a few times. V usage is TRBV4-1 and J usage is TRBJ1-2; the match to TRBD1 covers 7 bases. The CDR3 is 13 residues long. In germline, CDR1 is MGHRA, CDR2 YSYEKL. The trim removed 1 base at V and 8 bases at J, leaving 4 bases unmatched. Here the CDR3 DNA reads TGCGCCAGCAGCCAAGTTTACAGGGGCGGCTACACCTTC. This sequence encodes CASSQVYRGGYTF.

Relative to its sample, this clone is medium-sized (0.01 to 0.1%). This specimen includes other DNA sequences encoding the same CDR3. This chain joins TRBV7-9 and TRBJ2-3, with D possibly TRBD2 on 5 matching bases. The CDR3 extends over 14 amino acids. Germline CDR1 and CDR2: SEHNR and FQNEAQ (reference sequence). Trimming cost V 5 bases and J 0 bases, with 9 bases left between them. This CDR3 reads CASSREGSTDTQYF. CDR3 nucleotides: TGTGCCAGCAGCAGAGAGGGCAGCACAGATACGCAGTATTTT.

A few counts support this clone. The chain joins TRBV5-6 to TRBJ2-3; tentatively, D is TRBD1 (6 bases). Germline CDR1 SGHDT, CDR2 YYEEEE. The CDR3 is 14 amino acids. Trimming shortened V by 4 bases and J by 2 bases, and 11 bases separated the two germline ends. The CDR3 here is CASSQGQPTDTQYF. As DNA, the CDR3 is TGTGCCAGCAGCCAAGGACAGCCCACAGATACGCAGTATTTT.

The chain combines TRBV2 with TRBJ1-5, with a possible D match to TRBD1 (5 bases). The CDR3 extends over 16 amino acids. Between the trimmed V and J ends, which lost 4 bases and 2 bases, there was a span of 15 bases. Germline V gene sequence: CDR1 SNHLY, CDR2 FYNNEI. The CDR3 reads CASSVRPGGGNQPQHF. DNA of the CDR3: TGTGCCAGCAGTGTAAGGCCCGGGGGTGGCAATCAGCCCCAGCATTTT.

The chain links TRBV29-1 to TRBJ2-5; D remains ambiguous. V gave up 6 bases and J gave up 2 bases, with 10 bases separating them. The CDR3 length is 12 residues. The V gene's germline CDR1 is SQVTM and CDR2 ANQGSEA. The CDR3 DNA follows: TGCAGCGTCGTACACCAGCAAGAGACCCAGTACTTC. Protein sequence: CSVVHQQETQYF.

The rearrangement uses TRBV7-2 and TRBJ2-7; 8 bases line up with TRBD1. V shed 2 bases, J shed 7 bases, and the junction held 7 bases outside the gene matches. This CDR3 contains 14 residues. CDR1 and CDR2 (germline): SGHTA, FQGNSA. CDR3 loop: CASSLIQGAGEQYF. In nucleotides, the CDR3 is TGTGCCAGCAGCTTAATCCAGGGGGCGGGAGAGCAGTACTTC.